A single sample is the source of the 5 T cell receptor beta chains below, sequenced in a study of Ad26.COV2.S vaccination and SARS-CoV-2 variants. As for treatment: over 15 received Ad26.COV2.S at low or high dose, single or two shots; 5 received placebo; per-sample allocation not given. The samples were gathered on day 63 after the first injection of vaccine or placebo. Profiled with immunoSEQ multiplex PCR; TCRdb holds only in-frame clones, not every one. The sample has about 480,000 clones; 70% to 90% are singletons. This specimen was peripheral blood, taken in a trial of Ad26.COV2.S vaccine versus placebo. The receptor set was obtained from a person between 18 and 65 years old who received the Ad26.COV2.S COVID-19 vaccine or a placebo.

V usage is TRBV30 and J usage is TRBJ1-5; TRBD1 matches at 8 bases. CDR1 and CDR2 from the germline V gene are GTSNPN and SVGIG (reference sequence). This CDR3 is 15 amino acids long. V lost 5 bases, J lost 3 bases, and 9 bases stayed unmatched. The CDR3 bases are TGTGCCTGGGCGGGGGGACAGGACTACAATCAGCCCCAGCATTTT. It encodes CAWAGGQDYNQPQHF. The variable domain in full, completed from reference TRBV30 and TRBJ1-5, reads SQTIHQWPATLVQPVGSPLSLECTVEGTSNPNLYWYRQAAGRGLQLLFYSVGIGQISSEVPQNLSASRPQDRQFILSSKKLLLSDSGFYLCAWAGGQDYNQPQHFGDGTRLSIL.

This chain uses TRBV5-6 with TRBJ1-1, with D perhaps TRBD1 (6 bases). The CDR3 runs 15 residues. Germline V gives CDR1 SGHDT, CDR2 YYEEEE. Trimming left V 1 base short and J 7 bases short, with 17 bases between. The chain's CDR3 is CASSLFGRGRFEAFF. The CDR3 nucleotides are TGTGCCAGCAGCTTGTTTGGCAGGGGACGGTTTGAAGCTTTCTTT. Drawing the rest from reference TRBV5-6 and TRBJ1-1, the complete variable domain is DAGVTQSPTHLIKTRGQQVTLRCSPKSGHDTVSWYQQALGQGPQFIFQYYEEEERQRGNFPDRFSGHQFPNYSSELNVNALLLGDSALYLCASSLFGRGRFEAFFGQGTRLTVV.

The rearrangement links TRBV6-5 to TRBJ1-1, with D possibly matching TRBD1 (5 bases). V gave up 9 bases and J gave up 1 base, with 12 bases separating them. Germline loops: CDR1 MNHEY, CDR2 SVGAGI. This CDR3 region has 13 residues. Here the CDR3 reads CASRQSPNTEAFF. CDR3 DNA sequence: TGTGCCAGTAGACAGAGCCCGAACACTGAAGCTTTCTTT.

This clone was seen just once. The chain couples TRBV11-3 to TRBJ2-5; 7 positions match TRBD2. Germline V gene lookup returns CDR1 SGHNT and CDR2 YENEEA. The CDR3 has 15 residues. Unmatched junction bases numbered 8, after V lost 5 bases and J lost 2 bases. CDR3 coding DNA: TGTGCCAGCAGCAAGGGAGGGGACCGTCAAGAGACCCAGTACTTC. Translation gives CASSKGGDRQETQYF.

This clone was counted a few times. The V call is TRBV6-2 or TRBV6-3, the J call TRBJ2-7; D is undetermined. V dropped 5 bases and J dropped 5 bases, with 10 bases sitting between them. This CDR3 has 12 residues. Germline lookup yields CDR1 MNHEY and CDR2 SVGEGT. The CDR3 nucleotides are TGTGCCAGCAGTAGGCGCTGGAACGAGCAGTACTTC. It codes for CASSRRWNEQYF.